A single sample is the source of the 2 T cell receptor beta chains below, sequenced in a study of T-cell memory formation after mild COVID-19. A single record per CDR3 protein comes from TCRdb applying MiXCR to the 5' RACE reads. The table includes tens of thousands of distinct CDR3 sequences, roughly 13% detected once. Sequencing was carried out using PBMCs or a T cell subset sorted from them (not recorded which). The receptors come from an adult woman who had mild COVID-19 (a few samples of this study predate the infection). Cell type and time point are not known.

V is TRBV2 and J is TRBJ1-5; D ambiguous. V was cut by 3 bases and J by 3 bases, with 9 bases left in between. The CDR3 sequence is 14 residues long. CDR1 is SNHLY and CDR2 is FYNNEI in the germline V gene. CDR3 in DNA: TGTGCCAGCAGTGACGGTCAGGTCAATCAGCCCCAGCATTTT. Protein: CASSDGQVNQPQHF.

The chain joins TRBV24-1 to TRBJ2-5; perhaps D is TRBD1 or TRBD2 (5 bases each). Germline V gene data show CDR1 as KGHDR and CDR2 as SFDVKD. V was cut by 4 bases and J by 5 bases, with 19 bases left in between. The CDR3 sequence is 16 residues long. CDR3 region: CATSDRPLGPGETQYF. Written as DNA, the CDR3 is TGTGCCACCAGTGACCGACCCTTGGGGCCGGGGGAGACCCAGTACTTC.